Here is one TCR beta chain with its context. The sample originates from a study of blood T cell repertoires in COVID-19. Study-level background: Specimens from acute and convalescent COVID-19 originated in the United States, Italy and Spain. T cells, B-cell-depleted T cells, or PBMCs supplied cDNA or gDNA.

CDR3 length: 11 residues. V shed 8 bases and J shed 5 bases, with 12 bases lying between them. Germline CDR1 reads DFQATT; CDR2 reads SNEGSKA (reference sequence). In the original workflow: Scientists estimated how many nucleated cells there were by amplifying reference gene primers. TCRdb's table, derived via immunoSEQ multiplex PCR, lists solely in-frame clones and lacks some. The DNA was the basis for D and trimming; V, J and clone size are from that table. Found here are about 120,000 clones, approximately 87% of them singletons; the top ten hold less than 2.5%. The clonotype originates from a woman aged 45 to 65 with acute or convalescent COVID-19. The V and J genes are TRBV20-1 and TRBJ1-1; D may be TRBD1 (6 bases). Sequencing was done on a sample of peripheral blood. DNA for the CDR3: TGCAGTCCCGCAGGGGCTACTGAAGCTTTCTTT. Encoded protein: CSPAGATEAFF.